Presented here are 10 T cell receptor beta chains from one specimen sequenced in a study of T-cell memory formation after mild COVID-19. TCRdb recomputed calls from the 5' RACE reads with MiXCR, one row per CDR3 protein. The sample has just over 400,000 distinct CDR3 sequences; about a quarter are singletons. The sample consisted of PBMCs or a T cell subset sorted from them (not recorded which). These receptor sequences come from an adult woman who had mild COVID-19 (a few samples of this study predate the infection). Cell type and time point are not known.

There are a few counts of this clonotype. The chain links TRBV7-3 to TRBJ2-3; no reliable D call. The CDR3 is made up of 13 amino acids. Germline CDR1 is SGHTA and CDR2 is FQGTGA. V lost 5 bases to trimming and J lost 4 bases, with 10 bases between them. The CDR3 DNA sequence: TGTGCCAGCAGCCAAATATCCGCAGATACGCAGTATTTT. This translates into CASSQISADTQYF.

The CDR3 loop is CASSSRRQGANEKLFF. CDR3 DNA sequence: TGTGCCAGCAGCTCGCGGCGACAGGGAGCTAATGAAAAACTGTTTTTT. The chain uses TRBV5-6 and TRBJ1-4, with TRBD1 matching over 7 bases. Unmatched junction bases numbered 8, after V lost 3 bases and J lost 3 bases. CDR3 length equals 16 residues. Germline values: CDR1 SGHDT, CDR2 YYEEEE. Drawing the rest from reference TRBV5-6 and TRBJ1-4, the complete variable domain is DAGVTQSPTHLIKTRGQQVTLRCSPKSGHDTVSWYQQALGQGPQFIFQYYEEEERQRGNFPDRFSGHQFPNYSSELNVNALLLGDSALYLCASSSRRQGANEKLFFGSGTQLSVL.

The chain carries TRBV7-2 and TRBJ1-1, with 7 bases matching TRBD1. Germline V gene lookup returns CDR1 SGHTA and CDR2 FQGNSA. The V gene end was trimmed by 6 bases and the J gene end by 0 bases; junction bases not matched to a gene: 7. This CDR3 is built from 15 residues. CDR3 DNA: TGTGCCAGCAGATCCGCCGGGACAGTGAACACTGAAGCTTTCTTT. It specifies CASRSAGTVNTEAFF.

This clonotype was recorded a few times. The chain employs TRBV6-6 and TRBJ2-7; weak D call: TRBD2 (5 bases). The V gene lost 2 bases and the J gene lost 2 bases, with 10 bases spanning the gap. This CDR3 region has 14 residues. CDR1 is MNHNY, CDR2 SVGAGI, per germline (reference sequence). CDR3 nucleotides: TGTGCCAGCAGTTACGAGGGTTCCACCTACGAGCAGTACTTC. Encoded protein: CASSYEGSTYEQYF.

The chain links TRBV6-5 to TRBJ2-7; 7 bases align to TRBD1. Trimming took 2 bases from V and 5 from J; bases not matched to a gene: 6. The CDR3 contains 14 residues. Germline V gives CDR1 MNHEY, CDR2 SVGAGI. In DNA, the CDR3 is TGTGCCAGCAGTTACACACGGACAGGCCACGAGCAGTACTTC. As protein: CASSYTRTGHEQYF.

The chain has TRBV2 and TRBJ1-2; 10 bases are a match to TRBD1. V was pared by 4 bases and J by 4 bases, with 6 bases of the junction left unmatched. Looked up from germline, CDR1 is SNHLY and CDR2 is FYNNEI. The CDR3 loop spans 15 amino acids. The CDR3 sequence is CASSGGQGNGYGYTF. Here the CDR3 DNA reads TGTGCCAGCAGTGGGGGACAGGGGAATGGCTATGGCTACACCTTC.

In this sample, this clonotype turned up a few times. The chain is built from TRBV18 and TRBJ1-1; possibly TRBD1 for D (5 bases). V dropped 2 bases and J dropped 1 base, with 11 bases sitting between them. CDR1 KGHSH and CDR2 LQKENI come from the germline V gene. This CDR3 is built from 15 residues. CDR3 sequence (DNA): TGTGCCAGCTCACCAAACGCTCAGGGGAACACTGAAGCTTTCTTT. Its protein product is CASSPNAQGNTEAFF.

There are a few counts of this clonotype. The genes are TRBV4-1 and TRBJ2-7, with D perhaps matching TRBD1 (6 bases). Germline CDR1 MGHRA, CDR2 YSYEKL. Trimming cost V 0 bases and J 2 bases, with 8 bases left between them. The CDR3 has 14 residues. Here the CDR3 reads CASSQEQGPYEQYF. The CDR3 DNA reads as TGCGCCAGCAGCCAAGAGCAGGGGCCCTACGAGCAGTACTTC.

This clonotype was detected only a few times. The J gene is TRBJ2-1, the V gene TRBV4-3; 7 positions match TRBD2. The CDR3 runs 17 residues. The V and J ends lost 0 bases and 6 bases, in that order; junction bases with no gene match: 11. Germline loops: CDR1 LGHNA, CDR2 YSLEER. This chain's CDR3 is CASSQDTARELSNEQFF. The CDR3 DNA follows: TGCGCCAGCAGCCAAGATACCGCGCGGGAGTTATCCAATGAGCAGTTCTTC.

V gene TRBV20-1 combines with J gene TRBJ1-5; D gene uncertain. This CDR3 spans 15 amino acids. The germline V gene has CDR1 DFQATT and CDR2 SNEGSKA (reference sequence). Trimming pared 0 bases from V and 0 bases from J, leaving 9 bases between. CDR3 sequence (DNA): TGCAGTGCTAGAGATCCCAGCCATAGCAATCAGCCCCAGCATTTT. Protein sequence: CSARDPSHSNQPQHF.